This paragraph covers one T cell receptor beta chain sequence. What it binds is unknown. This entry is derived from a study of Ad26.COV2.S vaccination and SARS-CoV-2 variants. The treatment is: over 15 received Ad26.COV2.S at low or high dose, single or two shots; roughly five received placebo; per-sample allocation not given. All samples were drawn on day 63, counting from the first vaccine or placebo injection. Expressing Wuhan-strain SARS-CoV-2 spike, an Ad26 vector served as the vaccine. The CDR3 spans 17 residues. V lost 2 bases and J lost 3; bases outside the gene matches: 9. The V gene's germline CDR1 is KGHSY and CDR2 FQNENV. Generated by immunoSEQ multiplex PCR, the TCRdb table keeps only in-frame clones and is missing some. The sample has some 340,000 clones, about 82% seen once; the top ten hold 2.1%. Study results and limitations: Using TCR breadth and depth analyses may have led to underestimated total T cell responses.

This specimen was peripheral blood, taken in a trial of Ad26.COV2.S vaccine versus placebo. V gene TRBV16 combines with J gene TRBJ2-3; 9 nucleotides align to TRBD1. The clonotype comes from a person aged 18-65 years who received the Ad26.COV2.S COVID-19 vaccine or a placebo. For the CDR3, the DNA is TGTGCCAGCAGCCAAGTCACAGGGGGCTTTGTTACAGATACGCAGTATTTT. The encoded protein is CASSQVTGGFVTDTQYF.